This TCR beta chain comes out of a study of blood T cell repertoires in COVID-19. CDR1 is SGHRS, CDR2 YFSETQ, per germline. The CDR3 sequence is 15 residues long. Trimming left V 6 bases short and J 3 bases short, with 19 bases between. This clone was observed once. The assay was immunoSEQ multiplex PCR, and TCRdb's table has in-frame clones only and misses some. Of about 100,000 clones listed, about nine tenths are singletons. V and J are TRBV5-1 and TRBJ2-7; a weak D match, TRBD2 (5 bases). This TCR derives from a man aged 45-60 years with active COVID-19. Source material: peripheral blood. The DNA for the CDR3 is TGCGCCAGCACCTACGCCGAACTGGGGAGCTACGAGCAGTACTTC. Amino acids: CASTYAELGSYEQYF.